This passage covers 3 T cell receptor beta chains from one sample sequenced in a study of CD8 T cells in ankylosing spondylitis (dated by TCRdb to between 2016 and 2019). The library was prepared using 5' RACE. Sequencing was carried out with an Illumina HiSeq 2500. TCRdb reprocessed the public reads (quality trimming at Q25 with fastp, clone calling with MiXCR) and kept in-frame beta chains. One record per CDR3 amino acid sequence lists the most common genes and DNA. This sample comprises 220,000 or so distinct CDR3 sequences, 10% of them detected only once. Jointly, the top ten make up 21% of the sample. The specimen sequenced was blood, either unsorted or a sorted T cell fraction (not recorded which). The receptors come from a male donor with ankylosing spondylitis or in good health (not recorded which).

This clonotype was detected ten times or more. This rearrangement joins TRBV30 to TRBJ1-2, with TRBD1 identical over 8 bases. Germline assignment: CDR1 GTSNPN and CDR2 SVGIG (reference sequence). The CDR3 is 13 residues long. The J segment lost 6 bases and the V segment lost 0 bases, leaving 3 bases of the junction unmatched. CDR3 nucleotide sequence: TGTGCCTGGAGTGTGGACAGGGAAGATGGCTACACCTTC. Translated: CAWSVDREDGYTF.

This clonotype was detected a few times. The chain recombines TRBV10-3 with TRBJ1-1, with a possible D match to TRBD1 (6 bases). Germline V gene sequence: CDR1 ENHRY, CDR2 SYGVKD. CDR3 length: 14 residues. Trimming left V 5 bases short and J 1 base short, with 11 bases between. CDR3 protein: CAISRQEANTEAFF. CDR3 nucleotide sequence: TGTGCCATCAGTAGACAGGAGGCGAACACTGAAGCTTTCTTT.

In this sample, this clonotype turned up many times. The chain has TRBV6-2 or TRBV6-3 and TRBJ1-2, with D maybe TRBD1 (5 bases). V was clipped by 6 bases and J by 8 bases, with 16 bases between them. The CDR3 covers 13 residues. Germline assignment: CDR1 MNHEY and CDR2 SVGEGT. The CDR3 coding sequence is TGTGCCAGCAGCCCCGTCGGGGGAGGAGGCTACACCTTC. Its protein is CASSPVGGGGYTF.